These T cell receptor beta chains were read from a single sample in a study of T-cell reconstitution after alpha-beta-depleted transplantation in children. TCRdb called the PCR reads again in MiXCR, with one record for every CDR3 protein. In the table there are 240,000 or so distinct CDR3 sequences, around 7.8% of which are singletons. This specimen consisted of PBMCs, mostly from graft donor cells, obtained 180 days after TCRalphabeta/CD19-depleted stem cell transplant. The receptors were gathered from a male patient between 5 and 17 years old who had a stem cell transplant for acute lymphoblastic leukemia, so the T cells may come from the graft donor. The CDR3 runs from the conserved cysteine through the conserved F or W. D genes are given only for firm matches. For some rows the clone size is stated as once, few or many, or as a class when expanded; others skip it.

>TRBV20-1|TRBJ1-1|TRBD1|many
TGCAGTGCCGCAGGGGGCGCAGTGAACACTGAAGCTTTCTTT
CSAAGGAVNTEAFF
>TRBV2|TRBJ2-7|TRBD2|many
TGTGCCAGCAGTCTGACTAGCGGGAGTATCTACGAGCAGTACTTC
CASSLTSGSIYEQYF
>TRBV4-2|TRBJ1-2|-|many
TGTGCCAGCAGCCCTAGACTAGGCGGCTACACCTTC
CASSPRLGGYTF
>TRBV28|TRBJ2-2|-|many
TGTGCCAGCAGTTTAATTGGGTGGCCCGGGGAGCTGTTTTTT
CASSLIGWPGELFF
>TRBV3-1|TRBJ2-7|-|few
TGTGCCACCAGCCCCAGACATGGTACCCTCTACGAGCAGTACTTC
CATSPRHGTLYEQYF
>TRBV27|TRBJ1-1|-|many
TGTGCCAGCAGTTTTAACAGGCTAAACACTGAAGCTTTCTTT
CASSFNRLNTEAFF
>TRBV20-1|TRBJ2-1|-|many
TGCAGTGCTAGAGTGGCCCAGAGCTCCTACAATGAGCAGTTCTTC
CSARVAQSSYNEQFF
>TRBV28|TRBJ2-2|-|many
TGTGCCAGCAGTCTGCGACAGGTTTCTCGAAACACCGGGGAGCTGTTTTTT
CASSLRQVSRNTGELFF
>TRBV15|TRBJ2-3|TRBD1|many
TGTGCCACCAGCAGATCCGGGGACAGCAAGGGAACAGATACGCAGTATTTT
CATSRSGDSKGTDTQYF
>TRBV20-1|TRBJ1-5|-|-
TGCAGTGCTAAGCGGGAGGTTGATACGCAGCATTTT
CSAKREVDTQHF
>TRBV5-5|TRBJ1-2|-|many
TGTGCCAGCAGCTCGAGGTCAGGGGCCCCGAACTATGGCTACACCTTC
CASSSRSGAPNYGYTF
>TRBV12-5|TRBJ1-1|-|few
TGTGCTAGTGGTCATCGACAGGACGGTGAAGCTTTCTTT
CASGHRQDGEAFF
>TRBV12-3/TRBV12-4|TRBJ1-1|-|many
TGTGCCAGCAATAACAGACGGTATCGGAACACTGAAGCTTTCTTT
CASNNRRYRNTEAFF
>TRBV20-1|TRBJ1-2|-|many
TGCAGTGCTAGAAGGACAGTGGATGGCTACACCTTC
CSARRTVDGYTF
>TRBV7-9|TRBJ2-1|TRBD1|many
TGTGCCAGCAGCTCTCTGGGACAGGGGGCTAACAATGAGCAGTTCTTC
CASSSLGQGANNEQFF
>TRBV4-2|TRBJ2-5|TRBD2|many
TGTGCCAGCAGCCAATCTAGCGGGGGCGGAGAGACCCAGTACTTC
CASSQSSGGGETQYF
>TRBV20-1|TRBJ2-2|TRBD1|many
TGCAGTGCTACCGAGACAGGGGTGGGGAGCGGGGAGCTGTTTTTT
CSATETGVGSGELFF
>TRBV9|TRBJ1-1|-|many
TGTGCCAGCAGCGTAGGTTTAAGGGAAAGTCTGGACACTGAAGCTTTCTTT
CASSVGLRESLDTEAFF
>TRBV25-1|TRBJ2-5|-|many
TGTGCCAGCAGTGAATTGTGGCTGCAGAGGGAGACCCAGTACTTC
CASSELWLQRETQYF
>TRBV27|TRBJ2-1|TRBD2|many
TGTGCCAGCAGTTTATGGGGCGGGAGCCACGTCAATGAGCAGTTCTTC
CASSLWGGSHVNEQFF
>TRBV5-1|TRBJ1-2|-|-
TGCGCCAGCAGCTTGGTCGGCACGCACTATGGCTACACCTTC
CASSLVGTHYGYTF
>TRBV7-9|TRBJ1-1|TRBD1|many
TGTGCCAGCAGCTACGCAGGGGGCACTGAAGCTTTCTTT
CASSYAGGTEAFF
>TRBV6-5|TRBJ2-1|TRBD2|many
TGTGCCAGCAGTTACTCTTTTGGACTAGCGGGAGTCCTCTACAATGAGCAGTTCTTC
CASSYSFGLAGVLYNEQFF
>TRBV3-1|TRBJ1-2|-|-
TGTGCCAGCAGCCCAGCTCACAGGAATTATGGCTACACCTTC
CASSPAHRNYGYTF